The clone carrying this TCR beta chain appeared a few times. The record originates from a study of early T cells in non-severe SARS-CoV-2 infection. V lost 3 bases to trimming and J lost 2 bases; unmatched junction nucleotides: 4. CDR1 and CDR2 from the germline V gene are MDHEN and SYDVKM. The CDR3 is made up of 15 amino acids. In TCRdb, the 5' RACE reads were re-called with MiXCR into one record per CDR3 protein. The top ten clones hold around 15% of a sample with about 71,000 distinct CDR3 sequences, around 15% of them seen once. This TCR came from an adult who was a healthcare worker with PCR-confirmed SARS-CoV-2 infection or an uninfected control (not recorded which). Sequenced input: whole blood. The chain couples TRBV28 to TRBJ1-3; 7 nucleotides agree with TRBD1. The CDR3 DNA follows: TGTGCCAGCAGTTTGCCTCAGGGGGCTGGAAACACCATATATTTT. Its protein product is CASSLPQGAGNTIYF.